The subject of this entry is one T cell receptor (beta chain). This sample stems from a study of blood T cell repertoires in COVID-19. The overall study: The cDNA or gDNA used as material had been derived from T cells, B-cell-depleted T cells, or PBMCs.

Original methodology: Counts of nucleated cells, estimated from reference gene primer amplification, were obtained. Profiling relied on immunoSEQ multiplex PCR, and the TCRdb table lists in-frame clones only, not all of them. The V and J calls and clone size come from that table; D and trimming were worked out from the DNA. Found here are about 150,000 clones, about 84% of them singletons; the top ten hold 13%. The sequenced material came from peripheral blood. This sequence was found in a man aged 60 to 75 with active or convalescent COVID-19.

The CDR3 is CASSPLQTGGGEQYF. CDR3 bases: TGTGCCAGCAGTCCCCTGCAAACAGGGGGCGGCGAGCAGTACTTC. This chain uses TRBV25-1 with TRBJ2-7; 9 nucleotides match TRBD1. There are 15 residues in the CDR3. Germline V gene data show CDR1 as MGHDK and CDR2 as SYGVNS. Trimming removed 5 bases from V and 6 bases from J; junction bases left unmatched: 11.